The present T cell receptor (beta chain) was sequenced within a study of T cell clonality in common variable immunodeficiency (dated by TCRdb to 2013 to 2016). Here is what the overall study found, with its caveats: Compared with healthy controls, CVID subjects showed increased TCRbeta clonality (t-test p = 0.018), a feature most characteristic of about a third of subjects. According to the authors, finding the cause of the higher clonality in CVID would require sequencing the repertoires of T cell subpopulations. Fewer deletions and N-nucleotide insertions were reportedly observed in CVID TCRbeta sequences, and highly modified clones with 13 or more V deletions were reportedly absent from CVID TCRbeta sequences. Differences among patients in the CVID cohort limited the correlations between repertoire features and clinical complications. Even though DNA input was the same, control samples had an average of about 90,000 unique sequences each, compared with roughly 34,000 in CVID samples. Healthy controls shared more TCRbeta clones with each other than CVID subjects shared among themselves (p < 0.0001).

The CDR3 runs 14 amino acids, cysteine and phenylalanine included. The DNA has 33 bases, all within the CDR3, and is read from base 1. The germline V gene (reference sequence) specifies LNHDA as CDR1 and SQIVND as CDR2. V was cut back by 6 bases and J by 5 bases, leaving a gap of 14 bases between them. On this clone: Its antigen remains unidentified. Read sequence stops 3 residues before the CDR3 end, and the germline J gene provides the missing end. The same CDR3 also results from other DNA sequences found in this sample.

Diagnosis of CVID followed standard criteria, namely serum IgG, IgA and/or IgM below the normal range together with specific antibody deficiency. A total of roughly 44 subjects (approximately 15 female and around 30 male; age range roughly 8 to 65 years, mean age approximately 40) were included in the CVID group. Most of the CVID patients and most of the healthy controls were of Caucasian heritage. At the time of study participation, every CVID subject had been on replacement immunoglobulin therapy for one year or longer. At blood collection, none of the CVID subjects was ill or on immunomodulatory or immunosuppressive medication. Heparinized peripheral whole blood samples of 5 to 8 ml were collected from each donor. Genomic DNA from adults with common variable immune deficiency (CVID) and from healthy adult controls was used for sequencing of TCRbeta CDR3 repertoires. To isolate peripheral blood mononuclear cells, diluted blood was subjected to density centrifugation over Hypaque 1077 or Ficoll-Paque. Genomic DNA was extracted from unsorted mononuclear cells by Qiagen column purification or by a centrifugation-based method.

CVID samples and control samples contributed equivalent amounts of genomic DNA as sequencing input. For every sample, a 60 bp segment covering the rearranged TCRbeta CDR3 region was amplified and then sequenced. The immunoSEQ assay, a bias-corrected multiplex PCR combined with high-throughput sequencing, was used for TCRbeta amplification. In the source study's methods: Every unique nucleotide sequence counted as a clone and was annotated with V, D and J genes, copy number and frequency. Sequences were labeled productive if in frame, and non-productive if out of frame or containing stop codons. As previously described, clonality was calculated on the basis of Shannon's entropy. Mean CDR3 Kyte-Doolittle hydropathy was derived from the predicted amino acid sequences of productive clones. Hierarchical clustering of scaled V gene usage was performed with the R hclust function using Manhattan distance and complete linkage. Sharing of clones by CDR3 amino acid sequence was evaluated through resampling of 12 repertoires per group over 100 rounds. The repertoires were searched for approximately 70 published EBV-specific TCRbeta sequences and 245 published CMV-specific TCRbeta sequences. After two CVID samples that produced fewer than 10,000 sequences were dropped from the analysis, 42 CVID repertoires remained. Here the immuneACCESS table is served through TCRdb, limited to in-frame sequences with V and J called. Missing clones are a known gap in these copies; in checked studies unresolved V genes cover under half, and the rest lacks a known reason. From that table come the V and J calls and clone size; the DNA was used to work out D and trimming. The table notes more than 20,000 clones here, none of them singletons. The ten largest clones take up more than 20% of the sample.

The TCR sequence derives from a human donor with common variable immunodeficiency. The chain is made from TRBV19 and TRBJ1-5; no D segment can be confidently identified. Source material: peripheral blood mononuclear cells. The CDR3 here reads CASSPSATHQPQHF. The CDR3 DNA, read in part, is TGTGCCAGTAGCCCTTCTGCGACACATCAGCCC.